A selection of T cell receptor beta chains follows, all from one sample in a study of blood T cell repertoires in COVID-19. Using immunoSEQ multiplex PCR, the repertoire was profiled, and TCRdb retains in-frame clones only, with some absent. The table has more than 80,000 clones, about two thirds seen once. Sequenced material: peripheral blood. The receptors come from a human donor with acute or convalescent COVID-19. The donor label of this sample is uncertain. Both conserved end residues are part of each CDR3. Fields, in order: D gene, clone size, V gene, J gene, CDR3 protein, CDR3 DNA. The D gene is left open where the match is weak. Size values are once, few and many counts, or a class for expanded clones, and some rows have none.

NA,few,TRBV4-1,TRBJ1-6,CASSQVQQNNSPLHF,TGCGCCAGCAGCCAGGTACAGCAGAATAATTCACCCCTCCACTTT
NA,NA,TRBV7-2,TRBJ2-1,CASSLDQGLSQFF,TGTGCCAGCAGCTTAGATCAGGGACTTTCTCAGTTCTTC
TRBD1,NA,TRBV6-5,TRBJ1-5,CASSRTGESNQPQHF,TGTGCCAGCAGTAGGACAGGGGAGAGCAATCAGCCCCAGCATTTT
NA,NA,TRBV19,TRBJ2-2,CASSISAGYTGELFF,TGTGCCAGTAGTATTTCGGCGGGGTACACCGGGGAGCTGTTTTTT
TRBD2,once,TRBV13,TRBJ2-5,CASSLRLAGVGGETQYF,TGTGCCAGCAGCTTACGACTAGCGGGGGTCGGTGGAGAGACCCAGTACTTC
NA,NA,TRBV6-6,TRBJ2-7,CASTPRGYAGEQYF,TGTGCCAGCACCCCTCGGGGATATGCGGGCGAGCAGTACTTC
NA,NA,TRBV4-2,TRBJ2-5,CASSQVVWETQYF,TGTGCCAGCAGCCAGGTAGTGTGGGAGACCCAGTACTTC
NA,NA,TRBV9,TRBJ2-2,CASSPGGLRNTGELFF,TGTGCCAGCAGCCCAGGTGGCCTAAGGAACACCGGGGAGCTGTTTTTT
NA,NA,TRBV4-1,TRBJ1-3,CASSPQAGAGNTIYF,TGCGCCAGCAGCCCTCAGGCCGGGGCTGGAAACACCATATATTTT
TRBD1,NA,TRBV7-9,TRBJ1-1,CASSLETGPLNTEAFF,TGTGCCAGCAGCTTAGAGACAGGGCCCTTGAACACTGAAGCTTTCTTT
NA,NA,TRBV28,TRBJ1-5,CASSILSGSNQPQHF,TGTGCCAGCTCTATATTGTCAGGCTCCAATCAGCCCCAGCATTTT
NA,NA,TRBV10-3,TRBJ2-1,CAISESTGSNEQFF,TGTGCCATCAGTGAGTCTACAGGGAGCAATGAGCAGTTCTTC
TRBD2,NA,TRBV5-1,TRBJ2-2,CASSGGVVTGELFF,TGCGCCAGCAGCGGGGGGGTTGTCACCGGGGAGCTGTTTTTT
NA,NA,TRBV5-4,TRBJ1-2,CASSPAGTSGYTF,TGTGCCAGCAGCCCCGCAGGGACTAGTGGCTACACCTTC
NA,NA,TRBV2,TRBJ1-2,CASSVQGRNYGYTF,TGTGCCAGCAGTGTACAGGGTAGGAACTATGGCTACACCTTC
NA,NA,TRBV24-1,TRBJ1-2,CATSGIGSNYGYTF,TGTGCCACCAGTGGTATCGGGTCTAACTATGGCTACACCTTC
NA,NA,TRBV5-1,TRBJ1-2,CASSFLAGPTNYGYTF,TGCGCCAGCAGCTTCCTGGCAGGGCCCACTAACTATGGCTACACCTTC
TRBD1,NA,TRBV29-1,TRBJ1-1,CSVEDPTGGGRAFF,TGCAGCGTTGAAGATCCCACAGGGGGCGGACGAGCTTTCTTT
TRBD2,NA,TRBV7-2,TRBJ2-6,CASSFRPGGAGANVLTF,TGTGCCAGCAGCTTCCGTCCCGGGGGGGCTGGGGCCAACGTCCTGACTTTC
NA,NA,TRBV21-1,TRBJ2-7,CASSLTGTDRCEQYF,TGTGCCAGCAGCCTAACCGGGACTGACCGCTGCGAGCAGTACTTC